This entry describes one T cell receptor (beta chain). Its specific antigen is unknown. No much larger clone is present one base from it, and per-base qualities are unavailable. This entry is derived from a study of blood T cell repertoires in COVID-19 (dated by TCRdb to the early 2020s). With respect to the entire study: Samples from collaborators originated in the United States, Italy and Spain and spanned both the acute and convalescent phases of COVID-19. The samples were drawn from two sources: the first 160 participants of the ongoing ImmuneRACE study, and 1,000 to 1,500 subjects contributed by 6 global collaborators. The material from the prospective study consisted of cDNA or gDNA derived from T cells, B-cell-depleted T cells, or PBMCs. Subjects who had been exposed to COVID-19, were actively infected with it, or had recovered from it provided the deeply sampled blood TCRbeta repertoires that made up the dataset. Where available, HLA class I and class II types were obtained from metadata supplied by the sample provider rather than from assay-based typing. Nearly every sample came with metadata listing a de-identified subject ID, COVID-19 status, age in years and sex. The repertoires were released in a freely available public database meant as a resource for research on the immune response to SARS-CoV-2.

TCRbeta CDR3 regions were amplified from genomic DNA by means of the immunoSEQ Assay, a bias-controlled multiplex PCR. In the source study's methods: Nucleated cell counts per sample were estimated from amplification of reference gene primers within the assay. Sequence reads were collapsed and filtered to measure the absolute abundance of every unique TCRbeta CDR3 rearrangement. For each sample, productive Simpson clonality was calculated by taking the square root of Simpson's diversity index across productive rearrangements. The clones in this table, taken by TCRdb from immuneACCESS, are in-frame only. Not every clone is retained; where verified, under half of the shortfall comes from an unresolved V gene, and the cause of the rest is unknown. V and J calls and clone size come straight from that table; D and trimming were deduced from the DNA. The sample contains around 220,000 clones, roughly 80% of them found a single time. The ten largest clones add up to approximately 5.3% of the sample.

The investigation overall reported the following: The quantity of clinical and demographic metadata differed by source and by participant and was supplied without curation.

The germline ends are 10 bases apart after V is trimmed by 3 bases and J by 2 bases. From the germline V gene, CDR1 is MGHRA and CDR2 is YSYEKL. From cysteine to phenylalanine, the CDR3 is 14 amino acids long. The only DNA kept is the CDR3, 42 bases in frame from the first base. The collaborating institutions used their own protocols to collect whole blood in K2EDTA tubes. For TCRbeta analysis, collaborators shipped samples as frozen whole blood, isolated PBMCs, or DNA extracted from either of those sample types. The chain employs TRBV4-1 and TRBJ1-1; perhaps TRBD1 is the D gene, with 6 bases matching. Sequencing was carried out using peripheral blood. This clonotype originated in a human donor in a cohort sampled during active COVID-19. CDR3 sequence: CASSHGTQNTEAFF. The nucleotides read TGCGCCAGCAGCCACGGGACACAAAACACTGAAGCTTTCTTT.